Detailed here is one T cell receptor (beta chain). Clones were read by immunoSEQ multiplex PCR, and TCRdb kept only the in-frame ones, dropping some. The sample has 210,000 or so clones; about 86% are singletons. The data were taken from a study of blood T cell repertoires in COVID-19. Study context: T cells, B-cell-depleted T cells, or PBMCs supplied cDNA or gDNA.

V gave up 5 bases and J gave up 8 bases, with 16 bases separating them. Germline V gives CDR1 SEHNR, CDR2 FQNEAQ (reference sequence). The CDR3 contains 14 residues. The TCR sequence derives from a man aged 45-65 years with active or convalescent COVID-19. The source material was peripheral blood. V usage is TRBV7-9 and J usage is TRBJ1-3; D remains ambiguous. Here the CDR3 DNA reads TGTGCCAGCAGCCCCCCGGCCACCCAGGACACCATATATTTT. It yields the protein CASSPPATQDTIYF.